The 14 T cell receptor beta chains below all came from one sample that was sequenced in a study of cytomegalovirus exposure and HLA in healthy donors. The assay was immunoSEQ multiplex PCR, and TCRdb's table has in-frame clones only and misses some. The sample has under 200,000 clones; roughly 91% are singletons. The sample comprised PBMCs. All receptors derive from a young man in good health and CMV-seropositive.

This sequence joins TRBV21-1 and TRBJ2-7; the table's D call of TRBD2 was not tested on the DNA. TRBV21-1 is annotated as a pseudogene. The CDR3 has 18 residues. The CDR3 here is CASSKGGRRKRNTYEQYF. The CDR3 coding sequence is TGTGCCAGCAGCAAAGGTGGGAGACGAAAGCGGAACACCTACGAGCAGTACTTC.

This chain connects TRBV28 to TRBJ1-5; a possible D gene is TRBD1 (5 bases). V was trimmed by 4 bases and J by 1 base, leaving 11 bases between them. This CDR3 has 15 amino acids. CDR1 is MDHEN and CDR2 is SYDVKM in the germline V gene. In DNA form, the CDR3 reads TGTGCCAGCAGTTGGACATTTTTAAGCAATCAGCCCCAGCATTTT. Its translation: CASSWTFLSNQPQHF.

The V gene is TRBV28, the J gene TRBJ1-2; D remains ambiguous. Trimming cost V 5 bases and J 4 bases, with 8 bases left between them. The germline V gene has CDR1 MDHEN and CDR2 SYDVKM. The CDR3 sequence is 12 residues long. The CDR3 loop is CASSPSAYGYTF. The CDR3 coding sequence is TGTGCCAGCAGTCCAAGCGCCTATGGCTACACCTTC.

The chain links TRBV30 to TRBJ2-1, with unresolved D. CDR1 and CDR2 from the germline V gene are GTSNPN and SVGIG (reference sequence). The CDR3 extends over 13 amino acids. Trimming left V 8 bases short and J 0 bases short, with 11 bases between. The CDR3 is CAADYSSYNEQFF. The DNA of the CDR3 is TGTGCCGCCGATTATAGCTCCTACAATGAGCAGTTCTTC.

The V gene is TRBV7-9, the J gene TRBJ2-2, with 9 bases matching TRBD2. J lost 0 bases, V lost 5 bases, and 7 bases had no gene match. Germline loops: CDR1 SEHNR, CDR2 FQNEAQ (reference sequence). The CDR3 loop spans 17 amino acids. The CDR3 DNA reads TGTGCCAGCAGCCAAACTAGCGGGCGGACGAACACCGGGGAGCTGTTTTTT. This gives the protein CASSQTSGRTNTGELFF. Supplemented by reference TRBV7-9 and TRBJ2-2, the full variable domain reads DTGVSQNPRHKITKRGQNVTFRCDPISEHNRLYWYRQTLGQGPEFLTYFQNEAQLEKSRLLSDRFSAERPKGSFSTLEIQRTEQGDSAMYLCASSQTSGRTNTGELFFGEGSRLTVL.

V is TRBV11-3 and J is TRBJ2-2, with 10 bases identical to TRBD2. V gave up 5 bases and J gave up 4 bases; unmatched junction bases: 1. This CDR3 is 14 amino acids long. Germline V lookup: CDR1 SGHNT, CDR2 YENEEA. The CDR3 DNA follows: TGTGCCAGCAGCGGACTAGCGGCCACCGGGGAGCTGTTTTTT. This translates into CASSGLAATGELFF.

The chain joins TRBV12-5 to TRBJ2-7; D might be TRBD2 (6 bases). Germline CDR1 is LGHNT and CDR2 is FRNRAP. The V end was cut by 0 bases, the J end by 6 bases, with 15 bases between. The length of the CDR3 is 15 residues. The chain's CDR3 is CASGLVLMKGGEQYF. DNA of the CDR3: TGTGCTAGTGGTTTGGTACTTATGAAGGGAGGCGAGCAGTACTTC.

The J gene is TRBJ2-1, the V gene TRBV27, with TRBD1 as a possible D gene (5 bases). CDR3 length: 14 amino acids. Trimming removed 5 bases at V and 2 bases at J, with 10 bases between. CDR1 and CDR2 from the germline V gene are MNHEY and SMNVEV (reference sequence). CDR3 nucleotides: TGTGCCAGCAGTCTGACAGTTCCCTACAATGAGCAGTTCTTC. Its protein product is CASSLTVPYNEQFF.

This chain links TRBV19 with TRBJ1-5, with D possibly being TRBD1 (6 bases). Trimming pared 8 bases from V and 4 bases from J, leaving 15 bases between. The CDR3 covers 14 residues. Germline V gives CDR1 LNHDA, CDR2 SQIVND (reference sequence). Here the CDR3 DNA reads TGTGCCAGTGATTCCCGGGACAAAAATCAGCCCCAGCATTTT. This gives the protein CASDSRDKNQPQHF.

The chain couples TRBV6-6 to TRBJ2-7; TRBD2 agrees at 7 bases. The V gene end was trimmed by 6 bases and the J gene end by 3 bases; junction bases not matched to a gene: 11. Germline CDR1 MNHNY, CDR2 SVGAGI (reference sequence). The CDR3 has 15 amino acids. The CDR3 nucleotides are TGTGCCAGCAGCCTAGGGACTACAAGAGGCTACGAGCAGTACTTC. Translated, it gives CASSLGTTRGYEQYF.

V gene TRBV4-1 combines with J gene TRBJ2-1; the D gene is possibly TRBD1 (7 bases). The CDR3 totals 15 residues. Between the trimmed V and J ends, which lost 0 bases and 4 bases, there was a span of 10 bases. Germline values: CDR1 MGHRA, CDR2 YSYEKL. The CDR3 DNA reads TGCGCCAGCAGCCAAGATTCAGGGGGGTACAATGAGCAGTTCTTC. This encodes CASSQDSGGYNEQFF.

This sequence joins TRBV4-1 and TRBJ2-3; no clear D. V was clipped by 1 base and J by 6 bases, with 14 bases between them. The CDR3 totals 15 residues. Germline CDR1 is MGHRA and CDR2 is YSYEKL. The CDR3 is CASSQVGLVVDTQYF. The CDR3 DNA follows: TGCGCCAGCAGCCAAGTTGGTTTAGTTGTCGATACGCAGTATTTT.

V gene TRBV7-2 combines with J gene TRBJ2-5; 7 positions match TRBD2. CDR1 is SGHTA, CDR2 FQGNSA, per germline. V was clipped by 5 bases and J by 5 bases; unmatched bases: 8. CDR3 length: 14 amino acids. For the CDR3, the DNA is TGTGCCAGCAGCCCCCGCTGGGGGGGGGAGACCCAGTACTTC. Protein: CASSPRWGGETQYF.

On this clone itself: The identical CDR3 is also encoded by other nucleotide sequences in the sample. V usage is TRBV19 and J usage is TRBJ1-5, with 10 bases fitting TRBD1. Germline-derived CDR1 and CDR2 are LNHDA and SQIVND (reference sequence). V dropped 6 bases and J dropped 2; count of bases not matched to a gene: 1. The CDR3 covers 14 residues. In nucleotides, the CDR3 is TGTGCCAGTAGCGGGACAGGGGGCAATCAGCCCCAGCATTTT. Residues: CASSGTGGNQPQHF. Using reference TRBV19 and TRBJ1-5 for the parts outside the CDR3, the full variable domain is DGGITQSPKYLFRKEGQNVTLSCEQNLNHDAMYWYRQDPGQGLRLIYYSQIVNDFQKGDIAEGYSVSREKKESFPLTVTSAQKNPTAFYLCASSGTGGNQPQHFGDGTRLSIL.